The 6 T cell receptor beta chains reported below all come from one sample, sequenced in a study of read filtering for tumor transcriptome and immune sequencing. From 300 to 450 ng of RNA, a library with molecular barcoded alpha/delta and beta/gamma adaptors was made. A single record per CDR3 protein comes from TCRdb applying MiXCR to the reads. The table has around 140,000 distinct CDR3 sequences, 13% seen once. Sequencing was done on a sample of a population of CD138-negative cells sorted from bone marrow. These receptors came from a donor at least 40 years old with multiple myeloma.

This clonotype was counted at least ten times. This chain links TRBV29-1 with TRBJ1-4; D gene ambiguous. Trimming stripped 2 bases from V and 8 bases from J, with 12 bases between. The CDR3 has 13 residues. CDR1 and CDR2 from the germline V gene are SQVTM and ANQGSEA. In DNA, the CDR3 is TGCAGCGTTGAACCGGGGTTTGGAGAAAAACTGTTTTTT. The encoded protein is CSVEPGFGEKLFF. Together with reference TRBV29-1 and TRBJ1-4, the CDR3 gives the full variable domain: SAVISQKPSRDICQRGTSLTIQCQVDSQVTMMFWYRQQPGQSLTLIATANQGSEATYESGFVIDKFPISRPNLTFSTLTVSNMSPEDSSIYLCSVEPGFGEKLFFGSGTQLSVL.

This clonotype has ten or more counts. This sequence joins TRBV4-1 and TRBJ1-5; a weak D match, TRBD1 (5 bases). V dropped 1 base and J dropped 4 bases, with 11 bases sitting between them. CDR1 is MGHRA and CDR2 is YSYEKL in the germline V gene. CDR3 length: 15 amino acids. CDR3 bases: TGCGCCAGCAGCCAAGCCGCCGGGGGAAATCAGCCCCAGCATTTT. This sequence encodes CASSQAAGGNQPQHF.

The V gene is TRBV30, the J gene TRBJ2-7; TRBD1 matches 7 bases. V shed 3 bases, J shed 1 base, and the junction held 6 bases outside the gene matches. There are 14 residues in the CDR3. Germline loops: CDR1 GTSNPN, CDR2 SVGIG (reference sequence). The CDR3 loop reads CAWRHTTGSYEQYF. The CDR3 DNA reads TGTGCCTGGAGACACACGACAGGGTCCTACGAGCAGTACTTC. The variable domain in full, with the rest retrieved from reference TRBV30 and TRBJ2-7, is SQTIHQWPATLVQPVGSPLSLECTVEGTSNPNLYWYRQAAGRGLQLLFYSVGIGQISSEVPQNLSASRPQDRQFILSSKKLLLSDSGFYLCAWRHTTGSYEQYFGPGTRLTVT.

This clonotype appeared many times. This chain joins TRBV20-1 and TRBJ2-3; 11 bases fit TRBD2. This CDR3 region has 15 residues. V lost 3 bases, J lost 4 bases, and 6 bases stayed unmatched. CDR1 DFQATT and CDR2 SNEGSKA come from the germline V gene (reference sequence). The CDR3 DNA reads TGCAGTGCTAGGTCGACTAGCGGGATCTCAGATACGCAGTATTTT. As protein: CSARSTSGISDTQYF.

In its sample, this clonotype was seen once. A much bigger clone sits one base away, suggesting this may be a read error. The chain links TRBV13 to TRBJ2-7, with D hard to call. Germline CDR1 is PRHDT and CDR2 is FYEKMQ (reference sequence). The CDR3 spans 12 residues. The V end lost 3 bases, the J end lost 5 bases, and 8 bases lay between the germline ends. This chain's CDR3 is CASSFQPHEQYF. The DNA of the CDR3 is TGTGCCAGCAGCTTCCAGCCCCACGAGCAGTACTTC.

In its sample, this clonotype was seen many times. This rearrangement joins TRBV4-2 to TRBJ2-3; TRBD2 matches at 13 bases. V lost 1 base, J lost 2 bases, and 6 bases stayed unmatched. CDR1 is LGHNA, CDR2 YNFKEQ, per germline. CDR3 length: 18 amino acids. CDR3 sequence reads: CASSQALGLAGPTDTQYF. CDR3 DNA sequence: TGTGCCAGCAGCCAAGCCCTGGGACTAGCGGGGCCCACAGATACGCAGTATTTT.